The next 17 T cell receptor beta chains were all read from a single sample in a study of human T cells and chemical hapten exposure. TCRdb independently ran MiXCR on the RACE reads; one entry per CDR3 protein. The sample records about 87,000 distinct CDR3 sequences, around 10% being singletons. Time point indicated: pre-sensitization, week 0. Treatment of the sample: therapeutic diphenylcyclopropenone sensitization with weekly scalp DPC. Here the sequenced sample was whole blood, taken in connection with sensitization to the hapten diphenylcyclopropenone (DPC). The receptors originated from a woman in her thirties or forties with alopecia areata. Some clones in this sample may be carry-over from other donors' samples.

This clonotype has a count of ten or more. The J gene is TRBJ1-2, the V gene TRBV2; D is possibly TRBD1 (5 bases). Germline V gives CDR1 SNHLY, CDR2 FYNNEI. The V end lost 2 bases, the J end lost 0 bases, and 10 bases lay between the germline ends. The CDR3 is made up of 15 amino acids. This chain's CDR3 is CASSELGRTNYGYTF. For the CDR3, the DNA is TGTGCCAGCAGTGAATTGGGGCGGACTAACTATGGCTACACCTTC.

The genes are TRBV4-1 and TRBJ2-1, with D maybe TRBD2 (5 bases). V lost 1 base and J 8 bases, leaving 12 bases between the germline ends. CDR3 size: 14 residues. Germline V gene data show CDR1 as MGHRA and CDR2 as YSYEKL. In DNA, the CDR3 is TGCGCCAGCAGCCAAGGTCTAGCCCGATATGAGCAGTTCTTC. This sequence encodes CASSQGLARYEQFF.

This chain joins TRBV6-5 and TRBJ2-1, with D possibly matching TRBD2 (5 bases). There are 12 residues in the CDR3. The germline V and J ends were trimmed by 6 bases and 15 bases, with 18 bases remaining between them. CDR1 is MNHEY and CDR2 is SVGAGI in the germline V gene. CDR3 nucleotides: TGTGCCAGCAGCTCCGGACTTCGGAATTTGTTCTTC. Its translation is CASSSGLRNLFF.

The rearrangement links TRBV7-2 to TRBJ2-2; maybe TRBD2 (6 bases). Trimming removed 1 base at V and 5 bases at J, with 8 bases between. The CDR3 is 14 residues long. Germline CDR1 and CDR2: SGHTA and FQGNSA. CDR3 in amino acids: CASSLGLATGELFF. The CDR3, as DNA: TGTGCCAGCAGCTTAGGGCTAGCGACCGGGGAGCTGTTTTTT. Together with reference TRBV7-2 and TRBJ2-2, the CDR3 gives the full variable domain: GAGVSQSPSNKVTEKGKDVELRCDPISGHTALYWYRQSLGQGLEFLIYFQGNSAPDKSGLPSDRFSAERTGGSVSTLTIQRTQQEDSAVYLCASSLGLATGELFFGEGSRLTVL.

This clonotype was seen repeatedly, ten times or more. The rearrangement uses TRBV18 and TRBJ2-5, with D maybe TRBD2 (5 bases). The germline V gene has CDR1 KGHSH and CDR2 LQKENI. CDR3 length: 14 amino acids. Trimming took off 3 bases at V and 2 bases at J, with 10 bases between the two ends. The CDR3: CASSPGVWQETQYF. The CDR3 DNA follows: TGTGCCAGCTCACCGGGAGTGTGGCAAGAGACCCAGTACTTC.

This clonotype has ten or more counts. The J gene is TRBJ1-6, the V gene TRBV2; no definite D call. Trimming stripped 6 bases from V and 10 bases from J, with 19 bases between. Germline loops: CDR1 SNHLY, CDR2 FYNNEI. The CDR3 runs 15 residues. CDR3 amino acids: CASSGRISQSSPLHF. The DNA for the CDR3 is TGTGCCAGCAGCGGACGGATATCCCAGAGCTCACCCCTCCACTTT. Full variable domain (outside the CDR3, taken from reference TRBV2 and TRBJ1-6): EPEVTQTPSHQVTQMGQEVILRCVPISNHLYFYWYRQILGQKVEFLVSFYNNEISEKSEIFDDQFSVERPDGSNFTLKIRSTKLEDSAMYFCASSGRISQSSPLHFGNGTRLTVT.

This clonotype has just a few counts. The chain couples TRBV24-1 to TRBJ2-2; the match to TRBD1 covers 7 bases. Germline CDR1 reads KGHDR; CDR2 reads SFDVKD. Trimming took 11 bases from V and 4 from J; bases not matched to a gene: 3. The CDR3 loop spans 12 amino acids. CDR3 sequence reads: CAINRGTGELFF. Here the CDR3 DNA reads TGTGCCATCAACAGGGGCACCGGGGAGCTGTTTTTT.

This CDR3 reads CASSPKSGFSNQPQHF. The DNA for the CDR3 is TGTGCCAGCAGTCCAAAGTCGGGTTTTAGCAATCAGCCCCAGCATTTT. This chain uses TRBV6-5 with TRBJ1-5; D gene unclear. V lost 5 bases and J 0 bases, leaving 14 bases between the germline ends. There are 16 residues in the CDR3. Per the germline V gene, CDR1 is MNHEY and CDR2 is SVGAGI.

Turning to this clonotype: Possible read error: a much larger clone is one base away. The chain employs TRBV27 and TRBJ1-1; 7 bases map to TRBD1. CDR1 MNHEY and CDR2 SMNVEV come from the germline V gene (reference sequence). The CDR3 consists of 15 residues. V lost 7 bases, J lost 4 bases, and 12 bases stayed unmatched. The CDR3 bases are TGTGCCAGCAACCCACTCAGGGGGTCAGCCACTGAAGCTTTCTTT. Translating gives CASNPLRGSATEAFF.

This clonotype was observed many times. This rearrangement joins TRBV3-1 to TRBJ1-3, with no clear D. Germline V gene lookup returns CDR1 LGHDT and CDR2 YNNKEL (reference sequence). This CDR3 is 17 amino acids long. With 4 bases removed from V and 0 bases from J, the gap between germline ends came to 16 bases. CDR3 protein: CASSLRELQDSGNTIYF. The DNA of the CDR3 is TGTGCCAGCAGCCTTCGGGAGCTTCAAGACTCTGGAAACACCATATATTTT.

This clonotype came up many times. This chain joins TRBV29-1 and TRBJ2-3; D is tentatively TRBD1 or TRBD2 (5 bases each). CDR3 length: 12 residues. Trimming shortened V by 7 bases and J by 0 bases, and 8 bases separated the two germline ends. From germline, CDR1 is SQVTM and CDR2 ANQGSEA. The CDR3 sequence is CSGGWSTDTQYF. The DNA of the CDR3 is TGCAGCGGGGGGTGGAGCACAGATACGCAGTATTTT.

This clonotype was detected ten times or more. The chain joins TRBV7-6 to TRBJ2-2; 7 bases match TRBD1. V was clipped by 5 bases and J by 1 base; unmatched bases: 7. The CDR3 totals 16 residues. CDR1 is SGHVS, CDR2 FNYEAQ, per germline. CDR3 in amino acids: CASSTDRFKNTGELFF. The CDR3 DNA is TGTGCCAGCAGCACGGACAGGTTTAAGAACACCGGGGAGCTGTTTTTT.

There are many counts of this clonotype. This chain uses TRBV28 with TRBJ1-5; D unresolved. Trimming shortened V by 5 bases and J by 9 bases, and 11 bases separated the two germline ends. Germline loops: CDR1 MDHEN, CDR2 SYDVKM. The CDR3 consists of 12 residues. The CDR3, as DNA: TGTGCCAGCAGTCAGGACGGTCTGCCCCAGCATTTT. It specifies CASSQDGLPQHF.

Turning to this clonotype: Germline and junction disagree at one end, which may indicate a read error. The rearrangement uses TRBV12-3 or TRBV12-4 and TRBJ1-4, with 9 positions matching TRBD1. The CDR3 runs to 12 residues. The chain's CDR3 is CASSSRQGVFTF. CDR3 in DNA: TGTGCCAGCAGTTCGCGACAGGGGGTTTTCACCTTT.

This clonotype has ten or more counts. The chain links TRBV5-4 to TRBJ2-3; D not certain. Germline-derived CDR1 and CDR2 are SGHNT and YYREEE (reference sequence). V lost 2 bases and J 4 bases, leaving 11 bases between the germline ends. The CDR3 is 14 amino acids. The CDR3 region is CASSFSLGSDTQYF. The CDR3 region has the DNA TGTGCCAGCAGCTTCAGTCTAGGGTCAGATACGCAGTATTTT.

The rearrangement links TRBV4-1 to TRBJ2-3, with TRBD2 matching 9 bases. The CDR3 length is 15 residues. CDR1 is MGHRA, CDR2 YSYEKL, per germline. J gave up 4 bases and V 2 bases, and 4 bases lay outside the gene matches. CDR3 in DNA: TGCGCCAGCAGCCAATCCGGGACTAGCCCAGATACGCAGTATTTT. Its protein product is CASSQSGTSPDTQYF.

The V call is TRBV29-1, the J call TRBJ1-1; a possible D gene is TRBD1 (6 bases). The V end was cut by 6 bases, the J end by 3 bases, with 14 bases between. The germline V gene has CDR1 SQVTM and CDR2 ANQGSEA. The CDR3 extends over 13 amino acids. The CDR3 DNA reads TGCAGCGTCCAAAAGGGGGGTGACACTGAAGCTTTCTTT. Protein sequence: CSVQKGGDTEAFF.